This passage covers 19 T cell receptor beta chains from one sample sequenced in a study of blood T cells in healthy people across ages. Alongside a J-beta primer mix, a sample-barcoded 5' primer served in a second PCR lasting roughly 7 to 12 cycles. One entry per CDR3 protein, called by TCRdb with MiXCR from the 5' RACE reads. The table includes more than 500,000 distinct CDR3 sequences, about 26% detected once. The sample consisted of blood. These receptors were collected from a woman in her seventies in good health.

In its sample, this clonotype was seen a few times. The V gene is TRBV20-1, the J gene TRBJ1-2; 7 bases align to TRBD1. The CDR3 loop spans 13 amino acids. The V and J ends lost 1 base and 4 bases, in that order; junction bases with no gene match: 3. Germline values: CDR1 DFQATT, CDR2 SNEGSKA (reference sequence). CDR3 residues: CSARVWDSYGYTF. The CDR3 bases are TGCAGTGCTAGAGTGTGGGACAGCTATGGCTACACCTTC.

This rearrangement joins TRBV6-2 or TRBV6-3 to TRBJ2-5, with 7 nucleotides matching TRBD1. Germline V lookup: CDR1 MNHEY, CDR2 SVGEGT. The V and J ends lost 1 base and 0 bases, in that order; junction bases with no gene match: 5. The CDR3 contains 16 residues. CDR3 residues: CASSYWTGRDQETQYF. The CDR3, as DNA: TGTGCCAGCAGTTACTGGACAGGACGAGACCAAGAGACCCAGTACTTC.

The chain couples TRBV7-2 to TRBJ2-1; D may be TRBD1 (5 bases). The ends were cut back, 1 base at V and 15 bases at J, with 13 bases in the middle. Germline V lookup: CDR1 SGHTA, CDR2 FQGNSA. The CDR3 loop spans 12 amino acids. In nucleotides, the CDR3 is TGTGCCAGCAGCTTAGGGGTGGGGCCGTGGTTCTTC. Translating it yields CASSLGVGPWFF.

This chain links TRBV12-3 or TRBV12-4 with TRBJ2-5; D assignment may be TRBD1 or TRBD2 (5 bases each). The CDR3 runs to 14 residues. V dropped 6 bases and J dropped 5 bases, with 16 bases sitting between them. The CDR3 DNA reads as TGTGCCAGCAGCGATAGAGGGGTGTCGGAGACCCAGTACTTC. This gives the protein CASSDRGVSETQYF.

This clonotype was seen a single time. The CDR3 reads CASSLADREQYF. In nucleotides, the CDR3 is TGTGCCAGCAGCTTAGCGGATCGGGAGCAGTACTTC. The rearrangement uses TRBV7-9 and TRBJ2-1; D remains ambiguous. Judging by the DNA end, TRBJ2-7 fits better; the J call may be wrong. The CDR3 is 12 amino acids. Germline V gene lookup returns CDR1 SEHNR and CDR2 FQNEAQ (reference sequence).

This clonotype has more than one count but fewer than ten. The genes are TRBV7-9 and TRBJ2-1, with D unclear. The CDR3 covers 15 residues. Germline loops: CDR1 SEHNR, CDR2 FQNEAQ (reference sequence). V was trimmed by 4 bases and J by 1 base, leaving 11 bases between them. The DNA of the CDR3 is TGTGCCAGCAGCTCCCCAAGAGTGTCCTACAATGAGCAGTTCTTC. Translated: CASSSPRVSYNEQFF. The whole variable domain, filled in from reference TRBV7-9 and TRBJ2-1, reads DTGVSQNPRHKITKRGQNVTFRCDPISEHNRLYWYRQTLGQGPEFLTYFQNEAQLEKSRLLSDRFSAERPKGSFSTLEIQRTEQGDSAMYLCASSSPRVSYNEQFFGPGTRLTVL.

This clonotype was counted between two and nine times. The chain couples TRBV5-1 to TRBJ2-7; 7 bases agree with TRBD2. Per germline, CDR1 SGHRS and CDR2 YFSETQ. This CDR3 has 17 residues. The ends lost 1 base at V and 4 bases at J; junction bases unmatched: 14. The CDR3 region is CASSLSAGGGGRYEQYF. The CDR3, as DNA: TGCGCCAGCAGCTTGTCTGCGGGTGGGGGAGGGCGATACGAGCAGTACTTC.

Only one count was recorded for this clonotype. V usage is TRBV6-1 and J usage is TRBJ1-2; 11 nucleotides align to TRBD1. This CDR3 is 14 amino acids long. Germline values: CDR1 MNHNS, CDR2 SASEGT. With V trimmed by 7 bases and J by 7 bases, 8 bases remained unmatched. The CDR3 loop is CASTGGQGARGYTF. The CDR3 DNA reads TGTGCCAGCACTGGAGGACAGGGGGCGCGTGGCTACACCTTC.

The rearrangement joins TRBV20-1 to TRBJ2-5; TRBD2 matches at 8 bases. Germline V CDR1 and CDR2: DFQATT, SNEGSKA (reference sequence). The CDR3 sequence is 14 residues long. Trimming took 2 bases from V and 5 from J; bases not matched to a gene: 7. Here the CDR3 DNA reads TGCAGTGCTAGATCACTAGCGGCCGGGGAGACCCAGTACTTC. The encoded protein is CSARSLAAGETQYF.

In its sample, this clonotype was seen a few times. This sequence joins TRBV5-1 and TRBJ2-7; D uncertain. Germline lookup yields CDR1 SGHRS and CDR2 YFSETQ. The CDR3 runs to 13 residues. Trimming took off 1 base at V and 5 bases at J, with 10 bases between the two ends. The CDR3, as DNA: TGCGCCAGCAGCTTGATGGTAAGCAACGAGCAGTACTTC. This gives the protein CASSLMVSNEQYF.

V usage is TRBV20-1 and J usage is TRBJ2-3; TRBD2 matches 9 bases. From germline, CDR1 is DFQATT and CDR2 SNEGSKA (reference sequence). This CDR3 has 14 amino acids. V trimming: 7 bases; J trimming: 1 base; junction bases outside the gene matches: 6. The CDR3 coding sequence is TGCAGTGTAATGACTAGCGGAGGCACAGATACGCAGTATTTT. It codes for CSVMTSGGTDTQYF.

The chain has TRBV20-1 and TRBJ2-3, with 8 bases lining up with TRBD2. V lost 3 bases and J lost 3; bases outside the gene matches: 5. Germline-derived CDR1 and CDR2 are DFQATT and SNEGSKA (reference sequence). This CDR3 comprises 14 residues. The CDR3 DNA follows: TGCAGTGCTAGGTCTCCGGGGGGGACAGATACGCAGTATTTT. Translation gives CSARSPGGTDTQYF.

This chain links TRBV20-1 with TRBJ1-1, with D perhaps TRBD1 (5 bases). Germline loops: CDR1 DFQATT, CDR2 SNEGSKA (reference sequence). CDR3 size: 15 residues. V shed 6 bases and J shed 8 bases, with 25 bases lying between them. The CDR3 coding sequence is TGCAGTGCAACCGATCCCCGGGGGACCGCATCCGAAGCTTTCTTT. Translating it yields CSATDPRGTASEAFF.

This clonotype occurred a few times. The CDR3 loop reads CASSLTTGYEQYF. In DNA form, the CDR3 reads TGTGCCAGCAGTTTAACGACAGGTTACGAGCAGTACTTC. This chain joins TRBV12-3 or TRBV12-4 and TRBJ2-7; D perhaps matches TRBD1 (6 bases). The CDR3 is made up of 13 amino acids. Between the trimmed V and J ends, which lost 2 bases and 4 bases, there was a span of 9 bases.

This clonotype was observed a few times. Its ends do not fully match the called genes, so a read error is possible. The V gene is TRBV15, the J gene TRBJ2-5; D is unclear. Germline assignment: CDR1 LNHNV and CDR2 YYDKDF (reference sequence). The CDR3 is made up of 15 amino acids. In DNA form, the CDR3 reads TGTGCCACTAGCAGAGAGAAGGGAAGTTGGGAGACCCAGTACTTC. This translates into CATSREKGSWETQYF. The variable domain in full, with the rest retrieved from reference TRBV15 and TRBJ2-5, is DAMVIQNPRYQVTQFGKPVTLSCSQTLNHNVMYWYQQKSSQAPKLLFHYYDKDFNNEADTPDNFQSRRPNTSFCFLDIRSPGLGDTAMYLCATSREKGSWETQYFGPGTRLLVL.

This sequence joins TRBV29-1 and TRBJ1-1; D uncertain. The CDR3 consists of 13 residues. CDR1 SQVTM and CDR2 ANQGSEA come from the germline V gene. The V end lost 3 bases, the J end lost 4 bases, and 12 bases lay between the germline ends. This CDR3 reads CSVEDGVSTEAFF. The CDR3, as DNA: TGCAGCGTTGAGGACGGCGTGAGCACTGAAGCTTTCTTT.

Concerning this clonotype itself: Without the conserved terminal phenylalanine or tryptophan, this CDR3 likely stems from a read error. CDR3 DNA: TGTGCCAGCAGTGGAGCGGGTAACTATGGCTACACCCTC. It yields the protein CASSGAGNYGYTL. The chain couples TRBV6-1 to TRBJ1-2, with D unresolved. Germline CDR1 and CDR2: MNHNS and SASEGT. V gave up 4 bases and J gave up 1 base, with 7 bases separating them. CDR3 size: 13 residues.

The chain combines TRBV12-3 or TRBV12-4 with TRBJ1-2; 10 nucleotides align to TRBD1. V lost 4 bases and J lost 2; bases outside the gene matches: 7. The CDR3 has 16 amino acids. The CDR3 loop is CASSSPRTGGNYGYTF. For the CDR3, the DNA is TGTGCCAGCAGTTCCCCGAGGACAGGGGGGAACTATGGCTACACCTTC.

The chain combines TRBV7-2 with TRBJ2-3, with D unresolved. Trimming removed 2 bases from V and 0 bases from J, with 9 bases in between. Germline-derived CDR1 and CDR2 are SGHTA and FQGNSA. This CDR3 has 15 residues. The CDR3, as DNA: TGTGCCAGCAGCTTATCGCTGGCGAGCACAGATACGCAGTATTTT. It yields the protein CASSLSLASTDTQYF.